This T cell receptor (beta chain) was identified during a study of response to subunit inactivated influenza vaccine. TCRdb processed the RT-PCR reads anew with MiXCR; each CDR3 protein has one entry. This table holds hundreds of thousands of distinct CDR3 sequences, 11% to 15% found once. There are 14 residues in the CDR3. Germline CDR1 is LGHNA and CDR2 is YNFKEQ. V lost 4 bases to trimming and J lost 6 bases, with 14 bases between them. A few counts support this clonotype. Its matching antigen is unknown. Findings and limits, study-wide: Authors suggested each seasonal flu vaccination may recruit only limited numbers of new T cells.

Material: PBMCs from blood, obtained 14 days before vaccination. This sequence originates from a man aged 45-60 years who received an inactivated influenza vaccine. The V call is TRBV4-2, the J call TRBJ2-3; D gene uncertain. CDR3 in DNA: TGTGCCAGCAGCCCGTCGGCAATTCCCGATACGCAGTATTTT. The encoded protein is CASSPSAIPDTQYF.